This is a list of T cell receptor beta chains from one sample in a study of read filtering for tumor transcriptome and immune sequencing. TCRdb fed the reads into MiXCR, producing one record per CDR3 protein. The sample lists 37,000 or so distinct CDR3 sequences; around 15% were seen once. The sample taken for sequencing was a population of CD138-negative cells sorted from bone marrow. The receptors derive from a donor aged 40 or older with multiple myeloma. Each CDR3 is given with its conserved first and last residue. The order of the fields is V gene, clone size, J gene, D gene, CDR3 DNA, CDR3 protein. The D gene is left open where the match is weak. Where a row states a size, it is once, few, many or the class of an expanded clone; other rows omit it.

TRBV11-2	many	TRBJ2-7	.	TGTGCCAGCAGCTTAGGTGTCGGTCCGTACTACGAGCAGTACTTC	CASSLGVGPYYEQYF
TRBV6-6	many	TRBJ2-7	TRBD2	TGTGCCAGCAGTTTTCTAGCGGGAGGTGACCACGAGCAGTACTTC	CASSFLAGGDHEQYF
TRBV6-5	few	TRBJ2-1	.	TGTGCCAGCAGTTCCCACGGGGGTCGTAAAAATGAGCAGTTCTTC	CASSSHGGRKNEQFF
TRBV5-1	many	TRBJ1-3	TRBD1	TGCGCCAGCAGCTTGAGCGGAGACAGGGCTTACGGAAACACCATATATTTT	CASSLSGDRAYGNTIYF
TRBV12-3/TRBV12-4	few	TRBJ1-3	.	TGTGCCAGCACAAACGGAACTGGAAACACCATATATTTT	CASTNGTGNTIYF
TRBV29-1	many	TRBJ2-7	TRBD1	TGCAGCGTGAGGGACAGTCTCTCCTACGAGCAGTACTTC	CSVRDSLSYEQYF
TRBV4-1	many	TRBJ2-1	.	TGCGCCAGCAGCCAAGAAGGACTAAACAATGAGCAGTTCTTC	CASSQEGLNNEQFF
TRBV5-4	many	TRBJ2-1	.	TGTGCCAGCAGAGCGCCGGGACGGGCCTCCTACAATGAGCAGTTCTTC	CASRAPGRASYNEQFF
TRBV7-9	many	TRBJ2-2	.	TGTGCCAGCAGCTCCTTAAGGACCGGGGAGCTGTTTTTT	CASSSLRTGELFF
TRBV12-5	many	TRBJ2-7	.	TGTGCTAGTGGTTTGTTCAGTAGCGGAATAAGCTCCTACGAGCAGTACTTC	CASGLFSSGISSYEQYF
TRBV12-3/TRBV12-4	many	TRBJ2-2	.	TGTGCCAGCAGCGGGACAAACACCGGGGAGCTGTTTTTT	CASSGTNTGELFF
TRBV3-1	.	TRBJ1-3	.	TGTGCCAGCAGCCAAGACGGTCTGGGGGCGGTTGGAAACACCATATATTTT	CASSQDGLGAVGNTIYF
TRBV4-1	few	TRBJ1-3	.	TGCGCCAGCAGCCAAGTCCGCGGTGAAAACACCATATATTTT	CASSQVRGENTIYF
TRBV20-1	many	TRBJ1-1	TRBD1	TGCAGTGCTAGAGGTGGACAGGGAAGAACTGAAGCTTTCTTT	CSARGGQGRTEAFF
TRBV19	many	TRBJ2-2	TRBD1	TGTGCCAGTAGTATTCCCGACAGGGGGCGCGGATCCGGGGAGCTGTTTTTT	CASSIPDRGRGSGELFF
TRBV27	many	TRBJ1-5	.	TGTGCCAGCAGTCCTAATGGGGGTTACAAGCCCCAGCATTTT	CASSPNGGYKPQHF
TRBV14	many	TRBJ2-1	TRBD2	TGTGCCAGCAGCCTTTGGACTAGTTTTGTTTCTGGTGAGCAGTTCTTC	CASSLWTSFVSGEQFF
TRBV10-1	many	TRBJ1-1	.	TGCGCCAGCAGTGAGTCCGCAGGGAGCACTGAAGCTTTCTTT	CASSESAGSTEAFF
TRBV28	many	TRBJ2-7	.	TGTGCCACCACCCGGGACGGATCCTCCTACGAGCAGTACTTC	CATTRDGSSYEQYF
TRBV5-1	many	TRBJ2-1	.	TGCGCCAGCAGCTTGGTCCAGGGGCGCTACAATGAGCAGTTCTTC	CASSLVQGRYNEQFF
TRBV28	many	TRBJ1-2	.	TGTGCCAGCAGTTTGGTTGACAGGCTTGGCACCTTC	CASSLVDRLGTF
TRBV28	many	TRBJ2-1	.	TGTGCCACGGAGTCGGCCTCCAAGTCGGATGAGCAGTTCTTC	CATESASKSDEQFF